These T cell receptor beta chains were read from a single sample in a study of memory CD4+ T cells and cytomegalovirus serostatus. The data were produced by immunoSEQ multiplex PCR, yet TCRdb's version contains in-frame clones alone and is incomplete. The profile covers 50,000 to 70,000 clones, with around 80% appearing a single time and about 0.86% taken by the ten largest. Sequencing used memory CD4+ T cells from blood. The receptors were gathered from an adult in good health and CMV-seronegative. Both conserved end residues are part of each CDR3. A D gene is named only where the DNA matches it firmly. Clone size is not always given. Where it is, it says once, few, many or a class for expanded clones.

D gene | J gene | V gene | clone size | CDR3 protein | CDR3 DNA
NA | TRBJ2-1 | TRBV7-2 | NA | CASRSQGGFFGNEQFF | TGTGCCAGCAGATCCCAGGGTGGATTTTTTGGCAATGAGCAGTTCTTC
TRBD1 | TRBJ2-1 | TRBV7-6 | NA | CASSSGQGRYNEQFF | TGTGCCAGCAGCTCAGGACAGGGCCGCTACAATGAGCAGTTCTTC
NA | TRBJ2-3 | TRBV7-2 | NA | CASSARPRRGTDTQYF | TGTGCCAGCAGCGCCCGCCCTAGACGAGGGACAGATACGCAGTATTTT
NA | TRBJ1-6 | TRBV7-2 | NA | CASSLAFGGAGGNSPLHF | TGTGCCAGCAGCTTAGCGTTTGGGGGCGCCGGGGGTAATTCACCCCTCCACTTT
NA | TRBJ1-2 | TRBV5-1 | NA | CASRLEGGYTF | TGCGCCAGCAGGTTGGAAGGTGGCTACACCTTC
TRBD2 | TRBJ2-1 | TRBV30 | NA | CAWSSTSGRNEQFF | TGTGCCTGGAGTTCGACTAGCGGGAGGAATGAGCAGTTCTTC
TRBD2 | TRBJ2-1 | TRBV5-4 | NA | CASSLETSDEQFF | TGTGCCAGCAGCTTGGAAACTAGCGATGAGCAGTTCTTC
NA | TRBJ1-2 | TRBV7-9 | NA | CASSLDSYGYTF | TGTGCCAGCAGCTTAGACAGCTATGGCTACACCTTC
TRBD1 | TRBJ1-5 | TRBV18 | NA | CASSRQGTGQPQHF | TGTGCCAGCTCGCGACAGGGGACGGGACAGCCCCAGCATTTT
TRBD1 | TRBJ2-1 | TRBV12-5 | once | CASGRDRGKQFF | TGTGCTAGTGGACGGGACAGGGGAAAGCAGTTCTTC